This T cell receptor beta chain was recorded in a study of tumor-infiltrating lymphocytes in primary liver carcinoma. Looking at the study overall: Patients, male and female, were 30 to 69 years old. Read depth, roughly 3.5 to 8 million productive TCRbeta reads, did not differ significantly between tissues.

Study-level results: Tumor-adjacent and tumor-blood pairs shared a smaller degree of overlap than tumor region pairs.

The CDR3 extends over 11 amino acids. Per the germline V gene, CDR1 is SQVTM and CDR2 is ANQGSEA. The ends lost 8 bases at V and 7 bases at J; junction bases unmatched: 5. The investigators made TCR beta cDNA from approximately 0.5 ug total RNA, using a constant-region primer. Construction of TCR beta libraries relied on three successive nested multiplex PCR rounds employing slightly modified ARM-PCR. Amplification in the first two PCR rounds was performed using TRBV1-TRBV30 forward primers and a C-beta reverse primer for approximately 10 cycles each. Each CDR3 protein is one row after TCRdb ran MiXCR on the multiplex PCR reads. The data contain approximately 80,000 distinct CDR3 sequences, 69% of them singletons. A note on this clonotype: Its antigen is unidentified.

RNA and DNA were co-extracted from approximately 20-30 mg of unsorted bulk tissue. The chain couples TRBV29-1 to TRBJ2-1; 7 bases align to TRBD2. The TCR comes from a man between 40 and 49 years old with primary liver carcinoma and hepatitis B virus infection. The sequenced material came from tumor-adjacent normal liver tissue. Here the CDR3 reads CSRISGNEQFF. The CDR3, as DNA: TGCAGCCGGATTAGCGGGAATGAGCAGTTCTTC.